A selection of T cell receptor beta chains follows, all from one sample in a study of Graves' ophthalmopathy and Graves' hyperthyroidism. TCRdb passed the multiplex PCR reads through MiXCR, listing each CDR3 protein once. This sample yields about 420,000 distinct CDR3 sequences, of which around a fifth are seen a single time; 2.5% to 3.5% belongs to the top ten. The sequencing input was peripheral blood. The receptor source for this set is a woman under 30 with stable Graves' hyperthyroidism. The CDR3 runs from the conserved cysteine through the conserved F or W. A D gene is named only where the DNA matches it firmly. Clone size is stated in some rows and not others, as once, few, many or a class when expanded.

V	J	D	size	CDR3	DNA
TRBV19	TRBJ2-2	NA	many	CATTVLGENTGELFF	TGTGCCACTACGGTTTTGGGGGAGAACACCGGGGAGCTGTTTTTT
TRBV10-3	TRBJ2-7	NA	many	CAISEPFRGSNEQYF	TGTGCCATCAGTGAGCCTTTCAGGGGCTCGAACGAGCAGTACTTC
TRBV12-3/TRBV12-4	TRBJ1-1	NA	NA	CASSLYSGTEAFF	TGTGCCAGCAGTTTATACAGCGGCACTGAAGCTTTCTTT
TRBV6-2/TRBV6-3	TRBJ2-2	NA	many	CASNENGGNTGELFF	TGTGCCAGCAACGAAAACGGGGGGAACACCGGGGAGCTGTTTTTT
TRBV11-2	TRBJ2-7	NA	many	CASSDLIGLYEQYF	TGTGCCAGCAGCGACCTTATTGGGCTCTACGAGCAGTACTTC
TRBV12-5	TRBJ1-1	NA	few	CASGPTPGTNTEAFF	TGTGCTAGTGGTCCCACCCCGGGGACTAACACTGAAGCTTTCTTT
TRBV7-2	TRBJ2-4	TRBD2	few	CASSQLAGLPAKNIQYF	TGTGCCAGCAGCCAGCTAGCGGGACTTCCAGCCAAAAACATTCAGTACTTC
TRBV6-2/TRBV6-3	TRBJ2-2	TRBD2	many	CASSLAGATGELFF	TGTGCCAGCAGTTTGGCGGGAGCCACCGGGGAGCTGTTTTTT
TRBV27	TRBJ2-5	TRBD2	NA	CASSITPPRRGGRETQYF	TGTGCCAGCAGTATTACTCCCCCGAGGCGCGGGGGTAGGGAGACCCAGTACTTC
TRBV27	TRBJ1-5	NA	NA	CASIRGRQGKQPQHF	TGTGCCAGCATCAGGGGCCGCCAAGGGAAACAGCCCCAGCATTTT
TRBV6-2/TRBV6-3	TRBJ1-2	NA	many	CASSYYRVGGYTF	TGTGCCAGCAGTTACTACAGGGTAGGCGGCTACACCTTC
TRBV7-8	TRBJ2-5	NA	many	CASSLGQIQETQYF	TGTGCCAGCAGCTTAGGACAAATCCAAGAGACCCAGTACTTC
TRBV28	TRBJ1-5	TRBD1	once	CASSLTTGMTEPQHF	TGTGCCAGCAGTTTAACGACAGGGATGACAGAGCCCCAGCATTTT
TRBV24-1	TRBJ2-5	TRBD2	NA	CATSDPWTSGTETQYF	TGTGCCACCAGTGACCCATGGACTAGCGGGACTGAGACCCAGTACTTC
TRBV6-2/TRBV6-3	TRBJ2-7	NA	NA	CASSYYRPLGEQYF	TGTGCCAGCAGTTACTACCGCCCGTTGGGCGAGCAGTACTTC
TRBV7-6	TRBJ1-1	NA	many	CASSPRVSQNTEAFF	TGTGCCAGCAGCCCACGAGTGTCGCAAAACACTGAAGCTTTCTTT
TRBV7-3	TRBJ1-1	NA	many	CASSQQGNTEAFF	TGTGCCAGCAGCCAACAGGGGAACACTGAAGCTTTCTTT
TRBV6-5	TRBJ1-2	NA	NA	CASSFLDTLYGYTF	TGTGCCAGCAGTTTCCTGGACACGCTCTATGGCTACACCTTC
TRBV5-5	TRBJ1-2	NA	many	CASSLAWWVGPSYGYTF	TGTGCCAGCAGCTTGGCCTGGTGGGTTGGGCCCTCCTATGGCTACACCTTC
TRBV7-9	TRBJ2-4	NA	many	CASSRGEAKNIKYF	TGTGCCAGCAGCCGAGGGGAGGCCAAAAACATTAAGTACTTC
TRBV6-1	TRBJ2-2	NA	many	CASSEGFETGELFF	TGTGCCAGCAGTGAAGGCTTTGAGACCGGGGAGCTGTTTTTT
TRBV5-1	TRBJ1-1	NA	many	CATAMGANTEAFF	TGCGCCACCGCGATGGGGGCCAACACTGAAGCTTTCTTT
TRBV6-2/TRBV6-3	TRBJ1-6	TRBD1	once	CASSYLRQGVNSPLHF	TGTGCCAGCAGTTATCTGCGACAGGGAGTCAATTCACCCCTCCACTTT
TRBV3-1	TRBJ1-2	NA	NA	CASSHPWETQDGYTF	TGTGCCAGCAGCCACCCCTGGGAAACCCAGGATGGCTACACCTTC
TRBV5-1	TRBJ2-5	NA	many	CASRPHKTQETQYF	TGCGCCAGCAGACCGCATAAGACCCAAGAGACCCAGTACTTC
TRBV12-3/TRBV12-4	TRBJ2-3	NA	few	CASSPLRGRGTDTQYF	TGTGCCAGCAGTCCTCTGAGGGGGAGAGGCACAGATACGCAGTATTTT
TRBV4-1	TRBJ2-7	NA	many	CASSHVSAYEQYF	TGCGCCAGCAGCCATGTTAGTGCCTACGAGCAGTACTTC
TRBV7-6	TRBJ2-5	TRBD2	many	CASSLTLAGQETQYF	TGTGCCAGCAGCTTAACCCTAGCGGGGCAAGAGACCCAGTACTTC
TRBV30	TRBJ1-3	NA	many	CAWSTGNTIYF	TGTGCCTGGAGTACAGGAAACACCATATATTTT
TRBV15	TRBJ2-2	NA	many	CATSEGVYTGELFF	TGTGCCACCAGCGAGGGTGTTTACACCGGGGAGCTGTTTTTT
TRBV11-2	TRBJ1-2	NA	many	CASSLVPQTAYGYTF	TGTGCCAGCAGCTTAGTCCCCCAGACAGCTTATGGCTACACCTTC
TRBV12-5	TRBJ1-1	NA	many	CASGPPAFF	TGTGCTAGTGGTCCTCCAGCTTTCTTT
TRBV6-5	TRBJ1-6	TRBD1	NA	CASSSSGTAYNSPLHF	TGTGCCAGCAGTTCATCCGGGACAGCCTATAATTCACCCCTCCACTTT
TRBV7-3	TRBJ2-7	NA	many	CASSSRPRASSLYEQYF	TGTGCCAGCAGCTCACGACCCCGGGCGAGTAGCTTATACGAGCAGTACTTC
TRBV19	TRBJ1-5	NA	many	CASKKFIVAPYSNQPQHF	TGTGCCAGTAAGAAATTTATCGTGGCGCCGTATAGCAATCAGCCCCAGCATTTT
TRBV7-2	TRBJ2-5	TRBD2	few	CASSFGAGGLEKTQYF	TGTGCCAGCAGCTTTGGGGCGGGGGGGCTTGAGAAGACCCAGTACTTC
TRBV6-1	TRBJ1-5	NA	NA	CASILDGNNQPQHF	TGTGCCAGCATCCTGGACGGCAACAATCAGCCCCAGCATTTT
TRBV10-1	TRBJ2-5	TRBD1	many	CASSGTDRGQETQYF	TGCGCCAGCAGTGGAACGGACAGGGGGCAAGAGACCCAGTACTTC
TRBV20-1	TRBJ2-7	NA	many	CSAPRGEGTYEQYF	TGCAGTGCGCCGAGGGGGGAAGGGACCTACGAGCAGTACTTC
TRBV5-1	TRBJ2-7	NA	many	CASSLEEGREQYF	TGCGCCAGCAGCTTGGAAGAGGGGAGAGAGCAGTACTTC
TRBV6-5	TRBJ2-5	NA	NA	CASSYSTVKGATQYF	TGTGCCAGCAGTTACTCGACGGTGAAGGGTGCGACCCAGTACTTC
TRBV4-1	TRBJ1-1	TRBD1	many	CASRGQRDTEAFF	TGCGCCAGCAGGGGACAGCGTGATACTGAAGCTTTCTTT